The next 2 T cell receptor beta chains were all read from a single sample in a study of T-cell reconstitution after alpha-beta-depleted transplantation in children. Unique molecular identifiers were used to barcode this TCRbeta library. MiXCR, applied by TCRdb to the PCR reads, yields one record per CDR3 protein. The table shows 900,000 or so distinct CDR3 sequences, with approximately 15% occurring only once. This sample comprised PBMCs, mostly from graft donor cells, obtained 360 days after TCRalphabeta/CD19-depleted stem cell transplant. These receptors were taken from a male patient between 10 and 17 years old who had a stem cell transplant for acute lymphoblastic leukemia, so the T cells may come from the graft donor.

This clonotype was recorded a few times. The chain employs TRBV20-1 and TRBJ2-1, with a tentative D call TRBD1 (6 bases). The CDR3 contains 16 residues. Germline V gene lookup returns CDR1 DFQATT and CDR2 SNEGSKA (reference sequence). Trimming left V 3 bases short and J 0 bases short, with 15 bases between. The CDR3 DNA follows: TGCAGTGCTAGTACTCTGGGACACCGCTCCTACAATGAGCAGTTCTTC. It specifies CSASTLGHRSYNEQFF.

The chain carries TRBV3-1 and TRBJ2-1, with 8 bases identical to TRBD2. CDR3 length: 15 residues. From germline, CDR1 is LGHDT and CDR2 YNNKEL (reference sequence). Unmatched junction bases numbered 5, after V lost 0 bases and J lost 7 bases. CDR3 DNA: TGTGCCAGCAGCCAAGACAGCGGGAGTTTGAATGAGCAGTTCTTC. Its protein product is CASSQDSGSLNEQFF.